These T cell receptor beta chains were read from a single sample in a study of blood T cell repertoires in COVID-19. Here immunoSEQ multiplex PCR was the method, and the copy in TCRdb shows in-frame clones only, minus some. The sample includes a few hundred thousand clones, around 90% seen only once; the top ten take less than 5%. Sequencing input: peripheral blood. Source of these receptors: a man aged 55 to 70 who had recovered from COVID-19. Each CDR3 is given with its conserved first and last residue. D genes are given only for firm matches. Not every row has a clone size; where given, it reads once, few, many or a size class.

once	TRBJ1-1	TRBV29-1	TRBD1	CSGGQGRGTEAFF	TGCAGCGGCGGACAGGGAAGGGGAACTGAAGCTTTCTTT
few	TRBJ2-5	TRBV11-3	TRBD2	CASSTRAGAQETQYF	TGTGCCAGCAGCACCCGAGCGGGGGCACAAGAGACCCAGTACTTC
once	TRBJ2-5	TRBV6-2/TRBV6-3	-	CASSYGQIEQETQYF	TGTGCCAGCAGTTACGGGCAGATAGAACAAGAGACCCAGTACTTC
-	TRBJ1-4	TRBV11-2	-	CASSLVRQGNEKLFF	TGTGCCAGCAGCTTAGTAAGGCAGGGGAATGAAAAACTGTTTTTT
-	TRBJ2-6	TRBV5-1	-	CASSLDGSHGSGANVLTF	TGCGCCAGCAGCTTGGACGGGAGCCACGGCTCTGGGGCCAACGTCCTGACTTTC
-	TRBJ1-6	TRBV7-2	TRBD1	CASSAGTGNNSPLHF	TGTGCCAGCAGCGCAGGGACAGGGAACAATTCACCCCTCCACTTT
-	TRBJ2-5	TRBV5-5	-	CASSLASPETQYF	TGTGCCAGCAGCTTGGCTTCTCCAGAGACCCAGTACTTC
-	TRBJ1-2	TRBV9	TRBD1	CASSVPSQGAGDYGYTF	TGTGCCAGCAGCGTTCCCTCTCAGGGGGCAGGGGACTATGGCTACACCTTC
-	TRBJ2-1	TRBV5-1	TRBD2	CASTPRAGGYNEQFF	TGCGCCAGCACCCCGCGGGCGGGGGGTTACAATGAGCAGTTCTTC
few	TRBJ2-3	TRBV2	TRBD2	CASRRTSGGSANTQYF	TGTGCCAGCAGACGGACTAGCGGGGGGTCCGCTAATACGCAGTATTTT
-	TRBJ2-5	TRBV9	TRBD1	CASSVGGGGETQYF	TGTGCCAGCAGCGTAGGAGGGGGCGGAGAGACCCAGTACTTC
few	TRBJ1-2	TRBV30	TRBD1	CAWSWAQGARTFGYTF	TGTGCCTGGAGCTGGGCGCAGGGGGCGCGGACTTTTGGCTACACCTTC
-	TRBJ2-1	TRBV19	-	CASSILLLSGYNEQFF	TGTGCCAGTAGTATACTCCTCCTAAGTGGTTACAATGAGCAGTTCTTC
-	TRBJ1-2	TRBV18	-	CASSPQGGNYGYTF	TGTGCCAGCTCACCACAGGGGGGGAACTATGGCTACACCTTC
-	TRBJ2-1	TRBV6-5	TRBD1	CASRDDRGSYNEQFF	TGTGCCAGCAGAGACGACAGGGGCTCCTACAATGAGCAGTTCTTC
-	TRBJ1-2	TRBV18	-	CASSPAGDGGMYGYTF	TGTGCCAGCTCACCAGCAGGGGACGGAGGCATGTATGGCTACACCTTC
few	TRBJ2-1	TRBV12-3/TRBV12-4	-	CASSLGDFNEQFF	TGTGCCAGCAGTTTAGGGGACTTTAATGAGCAGTTCTTC
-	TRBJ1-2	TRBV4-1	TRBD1	CASSQDAENRGNYGYTF	TGCGCCAGCAGCCAAGATGCCGAAAACAGGGGCAACTATGGCTACACCTTC
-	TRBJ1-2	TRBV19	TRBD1	CASSIAQGANFGYTF	TGTGCCAGTAGTATAGCGCAGGGGGCGAATTTCGGCTACACCTTC
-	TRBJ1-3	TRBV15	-	CATSEGKVSGNTIYF	TGTGCCACCAGCGAGGGCAAGGTCTCTGGAAACACCATATATTTT
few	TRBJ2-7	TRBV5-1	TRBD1	CASSSGQGGGYEQYF	TGCGCCAGCAGCTCGGGACAGGGAGGGGGCTACGAGCAGTACTTC
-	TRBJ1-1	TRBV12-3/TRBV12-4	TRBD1	CASSRTGATEAFF	TGTGCCAGCAGCCGTACAGGGGCGACTGAAGCTTTCTTT
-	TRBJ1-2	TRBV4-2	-	CASSQIPGGNYGYTF	TGTGCCAGCAGCCAAATACCGGGGGGTAACTATGGCTACACCTTC
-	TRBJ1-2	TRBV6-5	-	CASKLRDTLGGYTF	TGTGCCAGCAAACTACGGGACACCCTCGGTGGCTACACCTTC
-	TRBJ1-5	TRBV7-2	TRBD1	CASSRTGFNQPQHF	TGTGCCAGCAGCCGGACAGGGTTCAATCAGCCCCAGCATTTT
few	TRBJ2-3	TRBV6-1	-	CASSEGTTSTDTQYF	TGTGCCAGCAGTGAAGGTACTACCAGCACAGATACGCAGTATTTT
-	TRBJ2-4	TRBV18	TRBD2	CASSGLAGGHLQAKNIQYF	TGTGCCAGCTCAGGACTAGCGGGGGGCCACCTACAAGCCAAAAACATTCAGTACTTC
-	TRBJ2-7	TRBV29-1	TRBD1	CSVRDSHYEQYF	TGCAGCGTAAGGGACAGTCATTACGAGCAGTACTTC
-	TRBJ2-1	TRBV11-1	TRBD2	CASSSGLAGEQFF	TGTGCCAGCAGCTCGGGACTAGCGGGGGAGCAGTTCTTC
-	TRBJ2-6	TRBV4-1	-	CASSQYSSGANVLTF	TGCGCCAGCAGCCAATATAGCTCTGGGGCCAACGTCCTGACTTTC
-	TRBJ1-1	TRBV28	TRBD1	CASTLEQGAWTNTEAFF	TGTGCCAGCACCCTAGAACAGGGGGCCTGGACGAACACTGAAGCTTTCTTT
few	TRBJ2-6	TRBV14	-	CASSPVLGANVLTF	TGTGCCAGCAGCCCCGTCCTTGGGGCCAACGTCCTGACTTTC
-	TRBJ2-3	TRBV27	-	CASSLRTARTDTQYF	TGTGCCAGCAGTCTACGGACAGCTCGCACAGATACGCAGTATTTT
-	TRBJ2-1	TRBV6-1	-	CASSEAELEFF	TGTGCCAGCAGTGAAGCGGAGCTAGAGTTCTTC
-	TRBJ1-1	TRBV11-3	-	CASSLGGEAFF	TGTGCCAGCAGCTTGGGGGGTGAAGCTTTCTTT
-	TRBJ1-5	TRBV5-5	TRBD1	CASSEDRDSNQPQHF	TGTGCCAGCAGCGAGGACAGGGATAGCAATCAGCCCCAGCATTTT
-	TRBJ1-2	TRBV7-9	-	CAGRLAEGGYTF	TGTGCCGGCAGGCTGGCAGAGGGTGGCTACACCTTC
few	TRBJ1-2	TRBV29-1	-	CSDRQMGGYTF	TGCAGCGACCGACAGATGGGTGGCTACACCTTC
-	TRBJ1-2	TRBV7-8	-	CASSLALEGGYTF	TGTGCCAGCAGCTTAGCGCTTGAGGGAGGCTACACCTTC
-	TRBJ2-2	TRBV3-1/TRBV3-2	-	CASSHDSTFLTGELFF	TGTGCCAGCAGCCACGATAGCACTTTTCTCACCGGGGAGCTGTTTTTT
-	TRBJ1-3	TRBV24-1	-	CATSDPGHRKGNTIYF	TGTGCCACCAGTGACCCGGGACATAGGAAAGGGAACACCATATATTTT
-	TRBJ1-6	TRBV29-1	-	CSVSTPNSPLHF	TGCAGCGTTTCAACTCCTAATTCACCCCTCCACTTT
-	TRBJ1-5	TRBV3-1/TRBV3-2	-	CASSQVRVSQHF	TGTGCCAGCAGCCAAGTACGGGTTTCCCAGCATTTT
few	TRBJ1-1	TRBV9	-	CASSVGHTNTEAFF	TGTGCCAGCAGCGTGGGACATACGAACACTGAAGCTTTCTTT
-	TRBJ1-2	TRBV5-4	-	CASSGQIYGYTF	TGTGCCAGCAGTGGACAGATCTATGGCTACACCTTC
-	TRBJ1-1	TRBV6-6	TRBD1	CASSWDSEAFF	TGTGCCAGCAGTTGGGACAGTGAAGCTTTCTTT
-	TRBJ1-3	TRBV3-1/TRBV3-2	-	CASRDQGTGNTIYF	TGTGCCAGCAGAGATCAGGGGACAGGAAACACCATATATTTT
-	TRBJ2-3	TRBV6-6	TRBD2	CASSYYLAGADTQYF	TGTGCCAGCAGTTACTACCTAGCGGGTGCGGATACGCAGTATTTT
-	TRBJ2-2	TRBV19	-	CASTVGGTHTGELFF	TGTGCCAGTACCGTTGGGGGCACGCACACCGGGGAGCTGTTTTTT
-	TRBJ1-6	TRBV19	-	CASSIGREGSPLHF	TGTGCCAGTAGTATAGGCAGGGAGGGTTCACCCCTCCACTTT